This T cell receptor (beta chain) was retrieved from a study of T cell repertoires in cytomegalovirus infection. Whole-study context: Indications of both CMV infection and matching HLA type were provided by public TCR beta signatures.

To note about this clonotype: What it binds is not known.

Whole-study findings and limits: Based on cumulative public TCR beta family frequency, carriers of CMV plus the relevant HLA were identified. The ex vivo response showed dominance by HLA-C-restricted CMV-specific TCR beta clonotypes.

There are 19 residues in the CDR3. V was cut by 7 bases and J by 1 base, with 23 bases left in between. CDR1 is MNHEY, CDR2 SVGEGT, per germline. One entry per CDR3 protein results from TCRdb running MiXCR on the reads. The data contain 400,000 or so distinct CDR3 sequences, about 33% of them singletons. Source material: PBMCs. This TCR was sampled from a human donor in good health (CMV status not recorded). Some clones in this sample may be carry-over from other donors' samples. The J gene is TRBJ2-6, the V gene TRBV6-2 or TRBV6-3, with D maybe TRBD1 (6 bases). CDR3 in amino acids: CASTAAFGPRGSGANVLTF. CDR3 DNA sequence: TGTGCCAGCACCGCGGCATTTGGGCCTAGGGGGTCTGGGGCCAACGTCCTGACTTTC.